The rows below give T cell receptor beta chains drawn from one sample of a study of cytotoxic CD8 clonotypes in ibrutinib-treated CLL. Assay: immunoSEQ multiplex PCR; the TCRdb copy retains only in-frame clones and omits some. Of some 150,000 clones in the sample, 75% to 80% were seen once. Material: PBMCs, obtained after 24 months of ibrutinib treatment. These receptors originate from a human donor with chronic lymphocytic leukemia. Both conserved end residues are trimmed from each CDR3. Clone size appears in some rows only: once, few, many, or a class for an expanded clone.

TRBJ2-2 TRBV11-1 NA ASSTPMGDTGELF
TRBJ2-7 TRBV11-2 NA ASSEGGAAYEQY
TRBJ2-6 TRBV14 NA ASSPRAGANVLT
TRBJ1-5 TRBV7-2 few ASSLGGGLGQPQH
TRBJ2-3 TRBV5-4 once ASTGTSGTTGTDTQY
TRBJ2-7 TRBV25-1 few ASSEYGQGRNEQY
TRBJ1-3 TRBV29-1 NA SGATGISGNTIY
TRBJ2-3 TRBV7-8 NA ASSLYTGPDTQY
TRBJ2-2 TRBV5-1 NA ASSLVEPNTGELF
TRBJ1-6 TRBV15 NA ATSGLRNSPLH
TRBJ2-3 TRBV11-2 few ASSLERGRGKADTQY
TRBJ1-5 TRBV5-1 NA ASSLHPPGAISNQPQH
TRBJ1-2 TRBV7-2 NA ASSLAGVGYGYT
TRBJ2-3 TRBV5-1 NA AGSEGGTDTQY
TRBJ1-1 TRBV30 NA AWSGARGAF
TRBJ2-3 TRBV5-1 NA ASSPLAGGPDTQY
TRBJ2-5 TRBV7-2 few ASSPQRGGGETQY
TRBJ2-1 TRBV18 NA ASSRGDIASQF
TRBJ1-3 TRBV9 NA ASSPMGAVGNTIY
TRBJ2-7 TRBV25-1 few ASTGRHYEQY
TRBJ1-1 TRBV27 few ASSFEGPGNTEAF
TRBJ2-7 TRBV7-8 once ASSLVQGAYEQY
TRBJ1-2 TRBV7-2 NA ASSLGGQVYGYT
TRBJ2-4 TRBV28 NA ATTEATAKNIQY
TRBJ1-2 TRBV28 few ASSSPLQGLYGYT
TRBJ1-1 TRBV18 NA ASSPRQANTEAF
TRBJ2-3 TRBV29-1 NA SAYRGDTQY
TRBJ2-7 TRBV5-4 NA ASSPRGGEQY
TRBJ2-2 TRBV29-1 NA SVDRRGAGELF
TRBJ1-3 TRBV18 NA ASSPGAGAAGNTIY
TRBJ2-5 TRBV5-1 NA ASSLRPQETQY
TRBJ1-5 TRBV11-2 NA ASSLGHMNQPQH
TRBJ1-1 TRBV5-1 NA ASSQGVNTEAF
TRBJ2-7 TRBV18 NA ASRGGLEQY
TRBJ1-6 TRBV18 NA ASSPTGQGTSPLH
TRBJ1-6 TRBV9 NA ASSPRGPNSYNSPLH
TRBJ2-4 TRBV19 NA ASSIGGAPGNIQY
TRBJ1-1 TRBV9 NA ASSVDGRQAF
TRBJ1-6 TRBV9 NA ASSRDRNSPLH
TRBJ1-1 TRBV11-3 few ASSLTGGTEAF
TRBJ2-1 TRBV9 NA ASSVGGPPNEQF
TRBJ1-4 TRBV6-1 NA ASSPEGQRELF
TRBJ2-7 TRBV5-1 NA ASSSGQGGYEQY
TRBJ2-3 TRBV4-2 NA ASSGRAGVGDTQY
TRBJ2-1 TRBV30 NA AWRVPGLALDEQF
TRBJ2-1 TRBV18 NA ASSPRGGEQF
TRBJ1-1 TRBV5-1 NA ASSLAASDTEAF
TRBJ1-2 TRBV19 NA ASSIGAGPYGYT
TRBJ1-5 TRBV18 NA ASSRQRQGTSQPQH
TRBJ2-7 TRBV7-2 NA ASSGQDGNYEQY
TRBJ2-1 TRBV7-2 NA ASSSVAEQF